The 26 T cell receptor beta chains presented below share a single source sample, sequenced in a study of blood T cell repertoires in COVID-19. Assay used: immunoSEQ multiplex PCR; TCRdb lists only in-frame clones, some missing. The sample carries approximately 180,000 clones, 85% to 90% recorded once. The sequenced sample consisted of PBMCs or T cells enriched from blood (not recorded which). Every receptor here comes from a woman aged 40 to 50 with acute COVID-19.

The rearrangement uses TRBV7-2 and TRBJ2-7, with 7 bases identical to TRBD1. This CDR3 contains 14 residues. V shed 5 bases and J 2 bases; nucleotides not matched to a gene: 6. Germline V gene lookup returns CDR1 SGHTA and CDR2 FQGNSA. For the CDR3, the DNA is TGTGCCAGCAGCATCTCCGGGACAGCCTACGAGCAGTACTTC. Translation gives CASSISGTAYEQYF. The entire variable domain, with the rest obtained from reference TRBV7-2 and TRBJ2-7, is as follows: GAGVSQSPSNKVTEKGKDVELRCDPISGHTALYWYRQSLGQGLEFLIYFQGNSAPDKSGLPSDRFSAERTGGSVSTLTIQRTQQEDSAVYLCASSISGTAYEQYFGPGTRLTVT.

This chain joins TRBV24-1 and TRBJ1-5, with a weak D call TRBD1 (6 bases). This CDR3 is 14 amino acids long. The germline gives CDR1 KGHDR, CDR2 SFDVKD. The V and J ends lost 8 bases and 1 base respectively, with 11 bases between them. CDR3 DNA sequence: TGTGCCACCAAATGTGGGGGCAGCAATCAGCCCCAGCATTTT. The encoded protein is CATKCGGSNQPQHF.

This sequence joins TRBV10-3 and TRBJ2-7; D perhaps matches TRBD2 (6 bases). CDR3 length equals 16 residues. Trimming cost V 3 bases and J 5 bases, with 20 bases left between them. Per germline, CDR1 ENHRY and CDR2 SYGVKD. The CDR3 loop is CAISEPPWRDENEQYF. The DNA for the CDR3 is TGTGCCATCAGTGAACCCCCCTGGAGGGACGAGAACGAGCAGTACTTC.

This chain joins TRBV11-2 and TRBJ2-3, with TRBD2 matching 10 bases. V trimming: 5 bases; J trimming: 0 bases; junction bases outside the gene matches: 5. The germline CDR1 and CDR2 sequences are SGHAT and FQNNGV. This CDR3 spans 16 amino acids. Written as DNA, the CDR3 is TGTGCCAGCAGCAGAACTAGCGGGGTGAGCACAGATACGCAGTATTTT. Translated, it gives CASSRTSGVSTDTQYF.

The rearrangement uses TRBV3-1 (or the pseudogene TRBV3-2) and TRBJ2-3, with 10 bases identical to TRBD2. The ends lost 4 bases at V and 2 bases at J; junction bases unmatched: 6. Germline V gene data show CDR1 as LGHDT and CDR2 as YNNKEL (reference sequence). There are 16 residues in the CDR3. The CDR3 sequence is CASSPRTSGYTDTQYF. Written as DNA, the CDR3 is TGTGCCAGCAGCCCAAGGACTAGCGGTTACACAGATACGCAGTATTTT.

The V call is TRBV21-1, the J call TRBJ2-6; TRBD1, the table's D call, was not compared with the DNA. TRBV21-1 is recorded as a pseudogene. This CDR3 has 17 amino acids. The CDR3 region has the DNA TGTGCCAGCAGCAAGGACATTCGGAGTCCTGGGGCCAACGTCCTGACTTTC. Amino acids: CASSKDIRSPGANVLTF.

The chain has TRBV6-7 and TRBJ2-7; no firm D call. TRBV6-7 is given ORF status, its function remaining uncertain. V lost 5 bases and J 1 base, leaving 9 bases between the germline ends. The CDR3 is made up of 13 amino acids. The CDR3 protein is CASSRQASYEQYF. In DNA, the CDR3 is TGTGCCAGCAGTCGCCAGGCGTCCTACGAGCAGTACTTC.

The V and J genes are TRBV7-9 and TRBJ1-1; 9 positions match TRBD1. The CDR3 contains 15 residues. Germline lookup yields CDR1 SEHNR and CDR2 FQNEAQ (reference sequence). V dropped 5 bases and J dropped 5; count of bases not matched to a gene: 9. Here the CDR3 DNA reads TGTGCCAGCAGCCACTGGGACAGGGTAAGGACTGAAGCTTTCTTT. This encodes CASSHWDRVRTEAFF.

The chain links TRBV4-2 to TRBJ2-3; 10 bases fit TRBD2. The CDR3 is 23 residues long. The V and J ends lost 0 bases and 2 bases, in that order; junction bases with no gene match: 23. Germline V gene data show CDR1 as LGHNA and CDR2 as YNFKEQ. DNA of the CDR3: TGTGCCAGCAGCCAAGATCTTTGGGTGAATGAGGAGAGCGGGAGGGTATCCACAGATACGCAGTATTTT. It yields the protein CASSQDLWVNEESGRVSTDTQYF.

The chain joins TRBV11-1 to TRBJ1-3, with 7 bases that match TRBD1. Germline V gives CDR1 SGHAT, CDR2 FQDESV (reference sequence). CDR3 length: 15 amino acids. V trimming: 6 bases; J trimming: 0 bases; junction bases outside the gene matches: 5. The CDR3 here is CASSPRDSSGNTIYF. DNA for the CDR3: TGTGCCAGCAGTCCCAGGGACAGCTCTGGAAACACCATATATTTT.

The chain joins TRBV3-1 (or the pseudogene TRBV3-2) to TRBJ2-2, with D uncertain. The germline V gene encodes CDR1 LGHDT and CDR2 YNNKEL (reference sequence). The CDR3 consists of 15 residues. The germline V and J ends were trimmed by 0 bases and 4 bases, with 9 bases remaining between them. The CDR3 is CASSQDLPATGELFF. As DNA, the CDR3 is TGTGCCAGCAGCCAAGACCTACCCGCCACCGGGGAGCTGTTTTTT.

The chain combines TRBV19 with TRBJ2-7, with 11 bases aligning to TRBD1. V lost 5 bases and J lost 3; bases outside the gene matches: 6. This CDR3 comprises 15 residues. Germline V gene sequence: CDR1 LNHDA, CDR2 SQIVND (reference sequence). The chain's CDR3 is CASSFAGTGGYEQYF. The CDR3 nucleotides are TGTGCCAGTAGTTTTGCCGGGACAGGGGGCTACGAGCAGTACTTC.

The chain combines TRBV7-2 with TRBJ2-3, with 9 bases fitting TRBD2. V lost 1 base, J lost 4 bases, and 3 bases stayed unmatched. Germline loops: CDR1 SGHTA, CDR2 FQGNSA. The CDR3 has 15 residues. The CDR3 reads CASSLGGGAPDTQYF. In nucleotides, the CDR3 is TGTGCCAGCAGCTTAGGCGGGGGGGCCCCAGATACGCAGTATTTT.

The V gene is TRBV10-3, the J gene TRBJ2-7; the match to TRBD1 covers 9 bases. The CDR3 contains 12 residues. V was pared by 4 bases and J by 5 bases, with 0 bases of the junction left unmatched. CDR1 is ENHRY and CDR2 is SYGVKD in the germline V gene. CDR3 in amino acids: CAISGQGDEQYF. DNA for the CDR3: TGTGCCATCAGTGGACAGGGGGACGAGCAGTACTTC.

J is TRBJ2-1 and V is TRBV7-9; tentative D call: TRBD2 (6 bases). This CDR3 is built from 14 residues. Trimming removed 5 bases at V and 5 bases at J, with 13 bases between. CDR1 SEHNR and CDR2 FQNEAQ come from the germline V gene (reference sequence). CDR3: CASSPRESNNEQFF. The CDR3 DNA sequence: TGTGCCAGCAGCCCACGGGAGTCGAACAATGAGCAGTTCTTC.

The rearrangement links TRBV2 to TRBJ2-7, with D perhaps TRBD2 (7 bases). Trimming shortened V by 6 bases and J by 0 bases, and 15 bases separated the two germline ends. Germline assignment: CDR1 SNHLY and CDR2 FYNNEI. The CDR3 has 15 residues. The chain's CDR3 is CASRDPGGLSYEQYF. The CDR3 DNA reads TGTGCCAGCAGGGACCCGGGGGGCCTCTCCTACGAGCAGTACTTC. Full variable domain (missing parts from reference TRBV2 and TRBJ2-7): EPEVTQTPSHQVTQMGQEVILRCVPISNHLYFYWYRQILGQKVEFLVSFYNNEISEKSEIFDDQFSVERPDGSNFTLKIRSTKLEDSAMYFCASRDPGGLSYEQYFGPGTRLTVT.

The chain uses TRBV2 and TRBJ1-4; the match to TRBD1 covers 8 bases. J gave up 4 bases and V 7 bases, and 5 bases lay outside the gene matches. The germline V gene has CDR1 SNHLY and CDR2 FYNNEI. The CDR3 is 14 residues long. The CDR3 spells CASTPGGLNEKLFF. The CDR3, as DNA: TGTGCCAGCACCCCAGGGGGCCTTAATGAAAAACTGTTTTTT.

In nucleotides, the CDR3 is TGTGCCAGCAGCTTGGGTCAGGGTTCACTTCCTACCACCTACGAGCAGTACTTC. Translation gives CASSLGQGSLPTTYEQYF. This chain links TRBV5-4 with TRBJ2-7; maybe TRBD1 (5 bases). The CDR3 consists of 18 residues. V shed 0 bases and J shed 2 bases, with 21 bases lying between them. Germline V CDR1 and CDR2: SGHNT, YYREEE (reference sequence).

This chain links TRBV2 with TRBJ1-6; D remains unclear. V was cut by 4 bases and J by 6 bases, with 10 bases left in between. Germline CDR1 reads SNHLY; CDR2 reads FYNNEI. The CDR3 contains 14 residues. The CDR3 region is CASSGAAANSPLHF. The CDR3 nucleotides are TGTGCCAGCAGTGGGGCAGCCGCTAATTCACCCCTCCACTTT.

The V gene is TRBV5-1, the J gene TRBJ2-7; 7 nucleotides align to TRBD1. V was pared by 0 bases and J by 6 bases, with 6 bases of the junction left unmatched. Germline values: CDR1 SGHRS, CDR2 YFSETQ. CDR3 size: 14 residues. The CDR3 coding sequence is TGCGCCAGCAGCTTGGGGGACAGATACTCCGAGCAGTACTTC. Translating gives CASSLGDRYSEQYF. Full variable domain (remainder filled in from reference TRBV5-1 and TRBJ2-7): KAGVTQTPRYLIKTRGQQVTLSCSPISGHRSVSWYQQTPGQGLQFLFEYFSETQRNKGNFPGRFSGRQFSNSRSEMNVSTLELGDSALYLCASSLGDRYSEQYFGPGTRLTVT.

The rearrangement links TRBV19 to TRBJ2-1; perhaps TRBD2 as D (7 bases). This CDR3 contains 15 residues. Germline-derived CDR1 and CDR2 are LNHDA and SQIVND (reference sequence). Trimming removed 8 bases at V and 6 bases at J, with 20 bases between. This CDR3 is CASGGGQGTLNEQFF. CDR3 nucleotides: TGTGCCAGTGGGGGGGGCCAGGGCACCCTCAATGAGCAGTTCTTC.

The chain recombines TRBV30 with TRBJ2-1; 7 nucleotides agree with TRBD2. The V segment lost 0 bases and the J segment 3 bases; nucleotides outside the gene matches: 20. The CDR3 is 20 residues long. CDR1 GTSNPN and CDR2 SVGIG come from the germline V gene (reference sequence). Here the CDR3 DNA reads TGTGCCTGGAGTGTACGCGGACTAGTCAGTTCCGAATCAATCTACAATGAGCAGTTCTTC. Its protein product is CAWSVRGLVSSESIYNEQFF. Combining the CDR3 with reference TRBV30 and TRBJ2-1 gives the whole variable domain SQTIHQWPATLVQPVGSPLSLECTVEGTSNPNLYWYRQAAGRGLQLLFYSVGIGQISSEVPQNLSASRPQDRQFILSSKKLLLSDSGFYLCAWSVRGLVSSESIYNEQFFGPGTRLTVL.

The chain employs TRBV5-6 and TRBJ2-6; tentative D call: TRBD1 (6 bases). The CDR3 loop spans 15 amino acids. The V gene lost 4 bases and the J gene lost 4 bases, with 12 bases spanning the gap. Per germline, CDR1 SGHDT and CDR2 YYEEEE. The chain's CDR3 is CASSQGFQGANVLTF. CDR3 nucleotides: TGTGCCAGCAGCCAGGGGTTCCAGGGGGCCAACGTCCTGACTTTC. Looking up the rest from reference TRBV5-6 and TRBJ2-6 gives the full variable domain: DAGVTQSPTHLIKTRGQQVTLRCSPKSGHDTVSWYQQALGQGPQFIFQYYEEEERQRGNFPDRFSGHQFPNYSSELNVNALLLGDSALYLCASSQGFQGANVLTFGAGSRLTVL.

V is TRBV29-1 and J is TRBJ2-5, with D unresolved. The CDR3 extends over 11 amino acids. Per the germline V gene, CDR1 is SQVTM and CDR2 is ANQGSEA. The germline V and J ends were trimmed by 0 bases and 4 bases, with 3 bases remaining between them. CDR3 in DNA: TGCAGCGTTGAAGATCGAGAGACCCAGTACTTC. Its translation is CSVEDRETQYF.

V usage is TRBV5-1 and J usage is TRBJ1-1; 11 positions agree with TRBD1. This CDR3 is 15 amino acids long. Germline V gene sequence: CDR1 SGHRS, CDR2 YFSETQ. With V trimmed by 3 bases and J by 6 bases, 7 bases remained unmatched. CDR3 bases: TGCGCCAGCAGCTCCTCCGGGACAGGGGGGGCTGAAGCTTTCTTT. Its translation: CASSSSGTGGAEAFF.

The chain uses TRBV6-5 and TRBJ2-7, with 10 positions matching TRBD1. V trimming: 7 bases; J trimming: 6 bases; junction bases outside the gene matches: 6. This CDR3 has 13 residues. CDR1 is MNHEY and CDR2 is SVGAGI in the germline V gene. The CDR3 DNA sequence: TGTGCCAGCACCCGGGACAGGGGAAGCGAGCAGTACTTC. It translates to CASTRDRGSEQYF.